Listed below are T cell receptor beta chains from one sample, sequenced in a study of T-cell memory formation after mild COVID-19. A single record per CDR3 protein comes from TCRdb applying MiXCR to the 5' RACE reads. This table has about 350,000 distinct CDR3 sequences, around 14% appearing once. The sequenced sample consisted of PBMCs or a T cell subset sorted from them (not recorded which). These receptors originate from a man younger than 35 who had mild COVID-19 (a few samples of this study predate the infection). Cell type and time point are not known. CDR3s include the opening cysteine and the closing phenylalanine or tryptophan. Fields, in order: D gene, clone size, CDR3 length, J gene, V gene, CDR3 DNA, CDR3 protein. The D gene is left open where the match is weak. Clone size is given for some rows only: seen once, a few or many times, or a class if the clone is expanded.

>NA|once|17|TRBJ2-1|TRBV2
TGTGCCAGCAGTGGATGGGGGAAGAGGGGCTCCTACAATGAGCAGTTCTTC
CASSGWGKRGSYNEQFF
>NA|few|13|TRBJ1-2|TRBV6-1
TGTGCCAGCACCGAAGATGTCGACTATGGCTACACCTTC
CASTEDVDYGYTF
>NA|few|15|TRBJ1-2|TRBV19
TGTGCCAGTAGTATTTTCGACAGAGCTAACTATGGCTACACCTTC
CASSIFDRANYGYTF
>TRBD2|NA|15|TRBJ2-1|TRBV20-1
TGCAGTGCTAGTTACCTAGCGGGGGGGGTCCATGAGCAGTTCTTC
CSASYLAGGVHEQFF
>NA|NA|14|TRBJ1-5|TRBV6-5
TGTGCCAGCAGTTACTCGAGGGGGTTTCAGCCCCAGCATTTT
CASSYSRGFQPQHF
>NA|NA|12|TRBJ1-1|TRBV20-1
TGCAGTGCGGGGGTTAGGAACACTGAAGCTTTCTTT
CSAGVRNTEAFF
>NA|NA|11|TRBJ1-2|TRBV5-5
TGTGCCAGCAGCTACGTAGGTGGCTACACCTTC
CASSYVGGYTF
>TRBD1|NA|14|TRBJ1-2|TRBV9
TGTGCCAGCAGCGCGGGACAGGTGGGGTATGGCTACACCTTC
CASSAGQVGYGYTF
>TRBD2|many|15|TRBJ2-3|TRBV12-3/TRBV12-4
TGTGCCAGCAGTTTATGGCGGGGGGGCACAGATACGCAGTATTTT
CASSLWRGGTDTQYF
>TRBD1|many|18|TRBJ2-3|TRBV7-2
TGTGCCAGCAGCTTAGAGCTGGACAGGGCCTTAAATTTTAATACGCAGTATTTT
CASSLELDRALNFNTQYF
>TRBD1|NA|16|TRBJ1-6|TRBV5-1
TGCGCCAGCAGCCGGGGACTCGGACAGGGGAGGTCACCCCTCCACTTT
CASSRGLGQGRSPLHF
>NA|few|11|TRBJ2-2|TRBV20-1
TGCAGTGCTAGAGGGCAGGGGGGACTGTTTTTT
CSARGQGGLFF
>NA|few|19|TRBJ1-6|TRBV27
TGTGCCAGCACCCAAAGAGGGGGGGGCAAACGAAGCGGGGGATCACCCCTCCACTTT
CASTQRGGGKRSGGSPLHF
>TRBD1|NA|15|TRBJ2-5|TRBV11-2
TGTGCCAGCCGAACCGGGACAGGGGAGCAAGAGACCAAGTACTTC
CASRTGTGEQETKYF
>NA|few|13|TRBJ2-3|TRBV5-1
TGCGCCAGCAGCTTGATCAGCCCAGATACGCAGTATTTT
CASSLISPDTQYF
>NA|few|14|TRBJ2-3|TRBV12-3/TRBV12-4
TGTGCCAGCAGCTTTAGGGCAGCCACAGATACGCAGTATTTT
CASSFRAATDTQYF
>NA|NA|15|TRBJ1-5|TRBV15
TGTGCCACCAGCAGAGTAGACGCTAGCAATCAGCCCCAGCATTTT
CATSRVDASNQPQHF
>NA|many|14|TRBJ1-1|TRBV20-1
TGCAGTGCTAGAGCCGGCGCGGGCAACACTGAAGCTTTCTTT
CSARAGAGNTEAFF